Sequencing of this T cell receptor (beta chain) was carried out in a study of blood T cells in healthy people across ages. Only a few counts were recorded for this clonotype. A second roughly 7 to 11 cycle PCR used barcoded and J-beta primers. Each cDNA was tagged by a template-switch adaptor containing 12 random nucleotides. TCRdb reprocessed the 5' RACE reads via MiXCR and lists one record per CDR3 protein. The repertoire holds 1.5 million to 2 million distinct CDR3 sequences, with 30% to 40% as singletons. This CDR3 comprises 17 residues. The chain couples TRBV21-1 to TRBJ2-7; the D segment call TRBD1 is taken from the table without a DNA check. TRBV21-1 is termed a pseudogene. Sequenced: blood. This receptor was taken from a human donor in good health. CDR3 DNA: TGTGCCAGCAGCGTACGCCGCGGACACCCATTCTCCTACGAGCAGTACTTC. Translating it yields CASSVRRGHPFSYEQYF.